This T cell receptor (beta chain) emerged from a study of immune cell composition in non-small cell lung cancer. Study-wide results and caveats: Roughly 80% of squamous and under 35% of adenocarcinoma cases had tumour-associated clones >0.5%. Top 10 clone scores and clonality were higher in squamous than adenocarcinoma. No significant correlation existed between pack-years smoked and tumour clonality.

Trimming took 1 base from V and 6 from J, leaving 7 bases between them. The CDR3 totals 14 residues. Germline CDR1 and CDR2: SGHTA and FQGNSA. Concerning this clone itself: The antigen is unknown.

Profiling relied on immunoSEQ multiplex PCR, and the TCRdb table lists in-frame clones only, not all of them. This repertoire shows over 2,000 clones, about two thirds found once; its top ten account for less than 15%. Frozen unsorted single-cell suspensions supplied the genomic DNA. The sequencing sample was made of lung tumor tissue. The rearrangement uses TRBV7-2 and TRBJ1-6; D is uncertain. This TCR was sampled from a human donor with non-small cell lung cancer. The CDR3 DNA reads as TGTGCCAGCAGCTTAGGCGAAGCTAATTCACCCCTCCACTTT. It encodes CASSLGEANSPLHF.